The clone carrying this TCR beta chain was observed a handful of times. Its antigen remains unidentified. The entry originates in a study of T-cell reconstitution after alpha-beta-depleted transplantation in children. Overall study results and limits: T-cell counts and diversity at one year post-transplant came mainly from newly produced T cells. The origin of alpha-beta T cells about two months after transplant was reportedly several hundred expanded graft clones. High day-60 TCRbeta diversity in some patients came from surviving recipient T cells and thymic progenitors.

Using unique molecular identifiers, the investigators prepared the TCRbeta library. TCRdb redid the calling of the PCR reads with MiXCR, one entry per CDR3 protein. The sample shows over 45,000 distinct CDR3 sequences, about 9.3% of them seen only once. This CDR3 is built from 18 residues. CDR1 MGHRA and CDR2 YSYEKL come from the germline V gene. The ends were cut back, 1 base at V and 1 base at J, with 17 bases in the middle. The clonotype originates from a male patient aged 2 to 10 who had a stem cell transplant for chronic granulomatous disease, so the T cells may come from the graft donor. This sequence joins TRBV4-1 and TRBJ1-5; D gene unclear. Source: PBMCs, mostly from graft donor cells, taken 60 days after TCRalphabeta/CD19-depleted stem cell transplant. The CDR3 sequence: CASSQALGTPYSNQPQHF. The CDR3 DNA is TGCGCCAGCAGCCAAGCCCTGGGAACACCCTACAGCAATCAGCCCCAGCATTTT.